Each of the 4 T cell receptor beta chains below was sequenced from the same sample in a study of regulatory T cells in long-lasting Graves disease. Time point indicated: newly diagnosed GD, antithyroid drugs for less than 3 months. From RNA extracted from PBMCs, the TCR library was made. In building TCR beta libraries, iRepertoire HTBI primers were used together with Arm-PCR of CDR3 regions. TCRdb fed the multiplex PCR reads into MiXCR, producing one record per CDR3 protein. The sample lists 450,000 to 650,000 distinct CDR3 sequences, about 16% occurring once. These data also featured in a second study, about T cells in Graves' hyperthyroidism and ophthalmopathy.

Sequenced material: peripheral blood mononuclear cells (PBMCs), taken at new diagnosis, from a patient treated with antithyroid drugs. The receptors originated from a woman in her forties or fifties with Graves disease.

The sample holds many counts of this clonotype. One end of the junction fails to match germline, which may point to a read error. The chain recombines TRBV6-1 with TRBJ1-3, with 11 bases fitting TRBD1. This CDR3 comprises 18 residues. Per germline, CDR1 MNHNS and CDR2 SASEGT. Written as DNA, the CDR3 is TGTGCAAGCAGTGAATCTCGATATGGACAGGGGGCAAGAAACACCATATATTTT. This encodes CASSESRYGQGARNTIYF.

This clonotype was picked up a small number of times. The chain employs TRBV7-8 and TRBJ1-5; the D gene is possibly TRBD1 (5 bases). Germline V gene sequence: CDR1 SGHVS, CDR2 FQNEAQ. The CDR3 sequence is 15 residues long. Trimming cost V 0 bases and J 0 bases, with 6 bases left between them. The CDR3 loop is CASSLAQGSNQPQHF. For the CDR3, the DNA is TGTGCCAGCAGCTTAGCGCAGGGTAGCAATCAGCCCCAGCATTTT.

This clonotype was observed many times. The CDR3 coding sequence is TGTGCCAGCAGCTTAACTATCGACGAAGCTTTCTTT. Protein: CASSLTIDEAFF. The V and J genes are TRBV11-2 and TRBJ1-1, with unresolved D. The CDR3 extends over 12 amino acids. The germline gives CDR1 SGHAT, CDR2 FQNNGV. Deletions cut 2 bases from V and 8 bases from J, with 9 bases between.

This clonotype was seen ten or more times. This rearrangement joins TRBV13 to TRBJ2-7, with 7 nucleotides matching TRBD2. The V and J ends lost 5 bases and 4 bases, in that order; junction bases with no gene match: 5. The germline gives CDR1 PRHDT, CDR2 FYEKMQ (reference sequence). CDR3 length: 13 amino acids. DNA of the CDR3: TGTGCCAGCAGCCTCGGGGGGTTTTACGAGCAGTACTTC. This codes for CASSLGGFYEQYF.